The clone carrying this T cell receptor beta chain was seen many times. Its antigen remains unidentified. CDR1 is LNHDA, CDR2 SQIVND, per germline (reference sequence). The CDR3 is 16 residues long. J lost 7 bases, V lost 6 bases, and 10 bases had no gene match. The data were taken from a study of T cell repertoires in cytomegalovirus infection. TCRdb reanalysed the reads using MiXCR and keeps one entry per CDR3 protein. Among approximately 310,000 distinct CDR3 sequences listed, roughly 25% were seen once. The chain is built from TRBV19 and TRBJ2-1, with 12 bases that match TRBD2. Material: cultured PBMCs, obtained from culture after CMV antigen stimulation. The receptor was derived from a human donor in good health (CMV status not recorded). Some clones in this sample may be carry-over from other donors' samples. This CDR3 is CASSLGLAGIRNEQFF. CDR3 sequence (DNA): TGTGCCAGTAGCCTAGGACTAGCGGGAATTAGGAATGAGCAGTTCTTC.